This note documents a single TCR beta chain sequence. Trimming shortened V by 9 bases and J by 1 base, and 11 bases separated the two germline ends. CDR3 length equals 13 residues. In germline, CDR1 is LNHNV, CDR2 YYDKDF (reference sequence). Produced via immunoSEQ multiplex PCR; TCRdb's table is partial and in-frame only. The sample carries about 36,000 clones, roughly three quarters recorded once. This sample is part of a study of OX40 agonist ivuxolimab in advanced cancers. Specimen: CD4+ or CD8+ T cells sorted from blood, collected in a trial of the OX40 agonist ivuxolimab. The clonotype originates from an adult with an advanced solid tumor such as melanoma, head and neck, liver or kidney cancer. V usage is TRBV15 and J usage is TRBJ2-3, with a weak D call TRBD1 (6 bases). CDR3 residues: CATQQGGTDTQYF. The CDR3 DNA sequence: TGTGCCACGCAACAGGGAGGCACAGATACGCAGTATTTT.